This TCR beta chain was observed in a study of blood T cells in healthy people across ages. Combining a sample-barcoded 5' primer with a J-beta primer mix, a second PCR ran for roughly 7 to 12 cycles. TCRdb redid the calling of the 5' RACE reads with MiXCR, one entry per CDR3 protein. Of 630,000 or so distinct CDR3 sequences in the sample, about 30% were seen once. General study points: Donor CMV status was unknown, possibly confounding expanded clonotype changes. Those diversity estimates obtained from one million T cells were thought to be underestimates. A strong correlation was found between TCR beta diversity and the percentage of naive T cells.

Peripheral blood was drawn, approximately 10 milliliters per donor. CDR3 length: 12 residues. Germline-derived CDR1 and CDR2 are DFQATT and SNEGSKA (reference sequence). A remark on this clonotype: Its antigen is unidentified. A much larger clonotype is one base distant, so this may be a read error.

This chain uses TRBV20-1 with TRBJ2-5, with D uncertain. Sequencing was performed on blood. The receptor was isolated from a woman older than 75 in good health. CDR3: CRARRNQETQYF. The CDR3 bases are TGCAGGGCTAGGAGAAACCAAGAGACCCAGTACTTC.